Below are 17 T cell receptor beta chains sequenced from a single sample in a study of T cell responses to AZD1222 COVID-19 vaccine. Assay: immunoSEQ multiplex PCR; the TCRdb copy retains only in-frame clones and omits some. The data show about 100,000 clones, around 87% seen once. The material sequenced was peripheral blood, taken on day 0 of AZD1222 vaccination. Receptors were obtained from an adult in good health.

This chain's CDR3 is CASSLGEGGYTF. CDR3 sequence (DNA): TGCGCCAGCAGCTTAGGGGAGGGCGGCTACACCTTC. The V and J genes are TRBV5-1 and TRBJ1-2; D is perhaps TRBD1 (5 bases). From germline, CDR1 is SGHRS and CDR2 YFSETQ. V lost 2 bases and J 8 bases, leaving 10 bases between the germline ends. The CDR3 loop spans 12 amino acids.

This rearrangement joins TRBV12-3 or TRBV12-4 to TRBJ1-2; D might be TRBD1 (5 bases). This CDR3 has 13 residues. V lost 6 bases to trimming and J lost 8 bases, with 16 bases between them. This CDR3 is CASRAGTAKGYTF. CDR3 nucleotides: TGTGCCAGCAGAGCCGGGACGGCCAAGGGCTACACCTTC.

V gene TRBV5-4 combines with J gene TRBJ1-6; D is uncertain. Germline V CDR1 and CDR2: SGHNT, YYREEE (reference sequence). This CDR3 spans 13 amino acids. The ends were cut back, 1 base at V and 6 bases at J, with 5 bases in the middle. The CDR3 nucleotides read TGTGCCAGCAGCTTGTCAGTTAATTCACCCCTCCACTTT. It translates to CASSLSVNSPLHF.

The chain has TRBV7-3 and TRBJ2-3, with unresolved D. Germline assignment: CDR1 SGHTA and CDR2 FQGTGA. The V end lost 1 base, the J end lost 5 bases, and 7 bases lay between the germline ends. This CDR3 spans 13 amino acids. This CDR3 is CASSLIYGDTQYF. The CDR3 DNA reads TGTGCCAGCAGCTTAATTTATGGAGATACGCAGTATTTT. Filled out from reference TRBV7-3 and TRBJ2-3, the complete variable domain reads GAGVSQTPSNKVTEKGKYVELRCDPISGHTALYWYRQSLGQGPEFLIYFQGTGAADDSGLPNDRFFAVRPEGSVSTLKIQRTERGDSAVYLCASSLIYGDTQYFGPGTRLTVL.

The chain uses TRBV6-2 or TRBV6-3 and TRBJ2-3, with D tentatively TRBD2 (5 bases). CDR1 and CDR2 (germline): MNHEY, SVGEGT. The V and J ends lost 6 bases and 5 bases respectively, with 21 bases between them. The CDR3 sequence is 16 residues long. In nucleotides, the CDR3 is TGTGCCAGCAGCGCTAGCCGGGCCCCTTTTAGAGATACGCAGTATTTT. Translating gives CASSASRAPFRDTQYF.

This rearrangement joins TRBV4-1 to TRBJ1-3; tentatively, D is TRBD1 (5 bases). Trimming left V 0 bases short and J 0 bases short, with 12 bases between. CDR3 length equals 17 residues. CDR1 is MGHRA and CDR2 is YSYEKL in the germline V gene. This chain's CDR3 is CASSQDPRGHSGNTIYF. CDR3 DNA: TGCGCCAGCAGCCAAGATCCCCGCGGACACTCTGGAAACACCATATATTTT.

The chain has TRBV3-1 (or the pseudogene TRBV3-2) and TRBJ2-5; D is uncertain. CDR3 length equals 14 residues. Germline V CDR1 and CDR2: LGHDT, YNNKEL (reference sequence). Trimming cost V 2 bases and J 4 bases, with 11 bases left between them. The CDR3 coding sequence is TGTGCCAGCAGCCAACTTTCTTTAGGAGAGACCCAGTACTTC. It specifies CASSQLSLGETQYF.

CDR3 amino acids: CATSPGGNTIYF. The CDR3 region has the DNA TGTGCCACCAGTCCAGGAGGAAACACCATATATTTT. This rearrangement joins TRBV24-1 to TRBJ1-3, with no clear D. The V gene's germline CDR1 is KGHDR and CDR2 SFDVKD. Trimming stripped 6 bases from V and 4 bases from J, with 6 bases between. The length of the CDR3 is 12 residues.

J is TRBJ1-5 and V is TRBV5-1, with a possible D match to TRBD1 (5 bases). The CDR3 sequence is 15 residues long. The germline V gene has CDR1 SGHRS and CDR2 YFSETQ. V shed 2 bases and J shed 5 bases, with 14 bases lying between them. The CDR3 reads CASSFGPTADQPQHF. Here the CDR3 DNA reads TGCGCCAGCAGCTTTGGACCGACAGCCGATCAGCCCCAGCATTTT.

This clone showed up just once. The chain uses TRBV18 and TRBJ2-7; the match to TRBD1 covers 7 bases. CDR1 KGHSH and CDR2 LQKENI come from the germline V gene. J lost 4 bases, V lost 6 bases, and 9 bases had no gene match. The CDR3 has 14 residues. This CDR3 reads CASSFAQGVYEQYF. Written as DNA, the CDR3 is TGTGCCAGCTCTTTCGCGCAGGGGGTTTACGAGCAGTACTTC.

In the case of this clone: The junction differs from germline at one of its ends, possibly a read error. V gene TRBV9 combines with J gene TRBJ2-1, with D possibly TRBD2 on 6 matching bases. This CDR3 has 16 amino acids. CDR1 is SGDLS and CDR2 is YYNGEE in the germline V gene. The CDR3 sequence: CASSPVFSGPQNGQFF. The CDR3 nucleotides are TGTGCCAGCAGCCCGGTTTTTAGCGGTCCTCAAAATGGGCAGTTCTTC.

This chain joins TRBV4-2 and TRBJ2-3; D could derive from TRBD1 or TRBD2 (5 bases each). V shed 2 bases and J shed 3 bases, with 24 bases lying between them. The CDR3 length is 19 residues. Germline CDR1 and CDR2: LGHNA and YNFKEQ. The CDR3 DNA is TGTGCCAGCAGCCAACTGCAGACCGTGGATTGGGGGTTGACAGATACGCAGTATTTT. Its translation: CASSQLQTVDWGLTDTQYF.

The chain uses TRBV7-2 and TRBJ1-3; D is undetermined. Germline CDR1 and CDR2: SGHTA and FQGNSA. The CDR3 loop spans 11 amino acids. Trimming removed 5 bases at V and 6 bases at J, with 5 bases between. Here the CDR3 DNA reads TGTGCCAGCAGCCCTGAAAACACCATATATTTT. It codes for CASSPENTIYF.

V usage is TRBV6-5 and J usage is TRBJ2-7; a weak D match, TRBD2 (7 bases). The CDR3 runs 15 residues. Trimming cost V 6 bases and J 0 bases, with 15 bases left between them. Germline CDR1 and CDR2: MNHEY and SVGAGI. CDR3 bases: TGTGCCAGCAGAGGGGGAGGGCACGACTCCTACGAGCAGTACTTC. This gives the protein CASRGGGHDSYEQYF.

The V call is TRBV11-3, the J call TRBJ2-1, with 8 bases identical to TRBD2. The CDR3 runs to 15 residues. CDR1 SGHNT and CDR2 YENEEA come from the germline V gene. The J segment lost 9 bases and the V segment lost 1 base, leaving 8 bases of the junction unmatched. The CDR3 DNA reads as TGTGCCAGCAGCTTAGGGTGGCGGGAGGAGGCTGAGCAGTTCTTC. Translating it yields CASSLGWREEAEQFF.

The J gene is TRBJ2-5, the V gene TRBV6-5; D assignment may be TRBD1 or TRBD2 (5 bases each). Germline CDR1 and CDR2: MNHEY and SVGAGI. Trimming stripped 4 bases from V and 10 bases from J, with 13 bases between. The CDR3 covers 12 residues. The CDR3 reads CASSSGPLFQYF. In nucleotides, the CDR3 is TGTGCCAGCAGTTCGGGACCGCTTTTCCAGTACTTC.

CDR3 DNA sequence: TGTGCCAGCAGCGACGGACTAGCGGGGACCTACGAGCAGTACTTC. As protein: CASSDGLAGTYEQYF. The chain employs TRBV6-5 and TRBJ2-7, with 12 bases identical to TRBD2. The trim removed 6 bases at V and 2 bases at J, leaving 5 bases unmatched. The CDR3 covers 15 residues. CDR1 MNHEY and CDR2 SVGAGI come from the germline V gene.